Below, 17 T cell receptor beta chains from the same sample are listed, as sequenced in a study of immune heterogeneity within non-small cell lung tumors. For each sample, template was about 600 ng of bulk tumor genomic DNA. Each primary tumor yielded several biopsies, collected far apart from one another at surgery. Those enrolled were patients newly diagnosed with untreated non-small cell lung cancer and undergoing curative surgery. With 32 V and 13 J primers, multiplex PCR amplified the TCR beta CDR3. MiXCR was run by TCRdb on the multiplex PCR reads, yielding one entry per CDR3 protein. The sample holds fewer than 7,000 distinct CDR3 sequences, about 20% seen once. Sequencing input: lung tumor tissue. The receptors shown here come from a female donor with non-small cell lung cancer.

This clonotype counts as medium-sized. The J gene is TRBJ1-6, the V gene TRBV27, with D uncertain. Germline lookup yields CDR1 MNHEY and CDR2 SMNVEV (reference sequence). V was cut by 5 bases and J by 5 bases, with 4 bases left in between. This CDR3 region has 12 residues. The DNA of the CDR3 is TGTGCCAGCAGTCCCAATAATTCACCCCTCCACTTT. Its translation is CASSPNNSPLHF.

To note about this clonotype: Possible read error: a much larger clone is one base away. The V gene is TRBV4-1, the J gene TRBJ2-7; D could derive from TRBD1 or TRBD2 (5 bases each). V was clipped by 5 bases and J by 3 bases, with 26 bases between them. The CDR3 has 18 residues. Germline V gives CDR1 MGHRA, CDR2 YSYEKL. The CDR3 spells CASSEVGTGLLGVYEQYF. CDR3 DNA sequence: TGCGCCAGCAGCGAAGTTGGGACGGGCCTGTTGGGCGTCTACGAGCAGTACTTC.

Worth noting for this clonotype: A read error is possible here, since a much larger clone lies one base away. The chain joins TRBV15 to TRBJ1-2, with TRBD1 matching over 8 bases. The CDR3 extends over 14 amino acids. Germline V gives CDR1 LNHNV, CDR2 YYDKDF (reference sequence). The trim removed 5 bases at V and 13 bases at J, leaving 15 bases unmatched. The DNA for the CDR3 is TGTGCCACCAGCCCGCCGGGACAGGCCTTTCACTGCACCTTC. Amino acid sequence: CATSPPGQAFHCTF.

On this clonotype itself: A much larger clone sits a single nucleotide away, making a read error possible. The chain is built from TRBV20-1 and TRBJ2-2; TRBD1 matches 8 bases. The CDR3 has 16 amino acids. The germline CDR1 and CDR2 sequences are DFQATT and SNEGSKA (reference sequence). With 0 bases clipped from V and 5 bases from J, the junction kept 8 bases outside the gene matches. The CDR3 is CSARDRRTGKTGELFF. The DNA for the CDR3 is TGCAGTGCTAGAGATCGGAGGACAGGGAAGACCGGGGAGCTGTTTTTT.

As concerns this clonotype: A read error may produce the germline difference seen at one junction end. CDR3 DNA: TGCGGCGTTGATCGGATGATGGGCTACACCTTC. It translates to CGVDRMMGYTF. V is TRBV29-1 and J is TRBJ1-2, with D hard to call. This CDR3 spans 11 amino acids. Germline V lookup: CDR1 SQVTM, CDR2 ANQGSEA.

In its sample, this clonotype was seen once. The gene calls are TRBV3-1 and TRBJ2-5, with 7 bases that match TRBD1. Germline CDR1 reads LGHDT; CDR2 reads YNNKEL (reference sequence). The CDR3 sequence is 15 residues long. Losses at the gene ends were 9 bases for V and 5 bases for J; bases not matched to a gene: 15. In nucleotides, the CDR3 is TGTGCCAGAAATCCCCCAGGAAGGGGGCAGGAGACCCAGTACTTC. Amino acids: CARNPPGRGQETQYF.

This chain links TRBV11-2 with TRBJ2-1; D possibly corresponds to TRBD1 (5 bases). The CDR3 consists of 14 residues. CDR1 SGHAT and CDR2 FQNNGV come from the germline V gene. The V and J ends lost 2 bases and 4 bases respectively, with 9 bases between them. The CDR3 loop is CASSLPGPYNEQFF. In DNA form, the CDR3 reads TGTGCCAGCAGCTTACCAGGGCCTTACAATGAGCAGTTCTTC. Together with reference TRBV11-2 and TRBJ2-1, the CDR3 gives the full variable domain: EAGVAQSPRYKIIEKRQSVAFWCNPISGHATLYWYQQILGQGPKLLIQFQNNGVVDDSQLPKDRFSAERLKGVDSTLKIQPAKLEDSAVYLCASSLPGPYNEQFFGPGTRLTVL.

This clonotype is labeled as medium-sized. This chain uses TRBV5-1 with TRBJ1-2; D is ambiguous. The CDR3 has 14 amino acids. The V end lost 0 bases, the J end lost 1 base, and 7 bases lay between the germline ends. The germline CDR1 and CDR2 sequences are SGHRS and YFSETQ. CDR3 sequence: CASSLAGVNYGYTF. The CDR3 nucleotides are TGCGCCAGCAGCTTGGCCGGGGTTAACTATGGCTACACCTTC.

This clonotype was found a few times. The chain is built from TRBV28 and TRBJ2-6; maybe TRBD1 (5 bases). Per germline, CDR1 MDHEN and CDR2 SYDVKM. The CDR3 loop spans 15 amino acids. V gave up 7 bases and J gave up 3 bases, with 13 bases separating them. The CDR3 DNA reads as TGTGCCAGCAACACAGGTACTTTTGGGGCCAACGTCCTGACTTTC. Translating gives CASNTGTFGANVLTF.

On this clonotype itself: A much bigger clone sits one base away, suggesting this may be a read error. V usage is TRBV20-1 and J usage is TRBJ1-6; the D is unclear. V was shortened by 6 bases and J by 6 bases, with 9 bases between the two germline ends. The CDR3 length is 12 residues. Germline V gene data show CDR1 as DFQATT and CDR2 as SNEGSKA (reference sequence). The CDR3 nucleotides read TGCAGTGCGAGACATGGTAATTCACCCCTCCACTTT. Residues: CSARHGNSPLHF.

This clonotype qualifies as medium-sized. J is TRBJ1-4 and V is TRBV2, with D possibly being TRBD1 (5 bases). The CDR3 totals 14 residues. V was clipped by 5 bases and J by 6 bases, with 13 bases between them. Germline CDR1 and CDR2: SNHLY and FYNNEI. The CDR3 DNA reads TGTGCCAGCAGTTCAGGGAAAGGCGATGAAAAACTGTTTTTT. Protein sequence: CASSSGKGDEKLFF.

This clonotype is medium-sized by share. The chain recombines TRBV28 with TRBJ1-2, with D unclear. The CDR3 totals 13 residues. The germline V gene encodes CDR1 MDHEN and CDR2 SYDVKM. Deletions cut 5 bases from V and 6 bases from J, with 13 bases between. CDR3 coding DNA: TGTGCCAGCAGTACCACGTGGACGAATGGCTACACCTTC. Translated, it gives CASSTTWTNGYTF.

The gene calls are TRBV18 and TRBJ1-1; 7 nucleotides line up with TRBD1. Germline assignment: CDR1 KGHSH and CDR2 LQKENI. The CDR3 loop spans 14 amino acids. Germline trimming cut 4 bases from V and 6 bases from J; bases unmatched to any gene: 8. DNA of the CDR3: TGTGCCAGCTCACTACAGGGGCGTAACGCTGAAGCTTTCTTT. Translating it yields CASSLQGRNAEAFF. Filled out from reference TRBV18 and TRBJ1-1, the complete variable domain reads NAGVMQNPRHLVRRRGQEARLRCSPMKGHSHVYWYRQLPEEGLKFMVYLQKENIIDESGMPKERFSAEFPKEGPSILRIQQVVRGDSAAYFCASSLQGRNAEAFFGQGTRLTVV.

This clonotype ranks as medium-sized. The chain has TRBV29-1 and TRBJ2-7; tentatively, D is TRBD2 (5 bases). V shed 4 bases and J shed 5 bases, with 12 bases lying between them. The germline V gene has CDR1 SQVTM and CDR2 ANQGSEA. The CDR3 runs to 12 residues. The CDR3 is CSVVGGYDEQYF. CDR3 bases: TGCAGCGTTGTCGGCGGGTATGACGAGCAGTACTTC.

This chain links TRBV7-9 with TRBJ1-2; D gene uncertain. CDR3 size: 14 residues. V lost 5 bases, J lost 6 bases, and 16 bases lay in between. Germline V CDR1 and CDR2: SEHNR, FQNEAQ (reference sequence). CDR3: CASSVPGFSHGYTF. CDR3 nucleotides: TGTGCCAGCAGCGTACCGGGATTTAGCCATGGCTACACCTTC.

V is TRBV20-1 and J is TRBJ1-3; D not certain. The CDR3 length is 13 residues. The ends were cut back, 3 bases at V and 1 base at J, with 7 bases in the middle. Germline V gene lookup returns CDR1 DFQATT and CDR2 SNEGSKA (reference sequence). CDR3 sequence reads: CSARGFSGNTIYF. The DNA for the CDR3 is TGCAGTGCTAGGGGTTTTTCTGGAAACACCATATATTTT.

This clonotype counts as medium-sized. The chain carries TRBV14 and TRBJ1-2, with 7 bases lining up with TRBD1. CDR3 length: 15 residues. The junction had 11 bases not matched to a gene; V was cut back by 2 bases and J by 8 bases. Germline V gene lookup returns CDR1 SGHDN and CDR2 FVKESK. The CDR3 nucleotides are TGTGCCAGCAGCCAATTTACAGGGGCCCCTCAGGGCTACACCTTC. Amino acid sequence: CASSQFTGAPQGYTF.